Listed below are T cell receptor beta chains from one sample, sequenced in a study of shared clonotypes between healthy human individuals. Repertoires were generated with immunoSEQ multiplex PCR, while TCRdb's copy carries only in-frame clones and drops some. The table lists millions of clones, 85% to 95% of them singletons. The sample was naive CD4+ T cells sorted from blood. These receptors all stem from a man aged 18 to 35 in good health. Each CDR3 is given with its conserved first and last residue. D genes are given only for firm matches. Expanded clones get a size class; other rows say once, few or many, or leave the size out.

TRBV5-1	NA	14	TRBJ2-3	once	TGCGCCAGCGGGGGGCCGATTAGCACAGATACGCAGTATTTT	CASGGPISTDTQYF
TRBV7-9	TRBD2	16	TRBJ2-7	NA	TGTGCCAGCAGCTTACTGGGGCTGGGGCGGGAGCACGAGCAGTACTTC	CASSLLGLGREHEQYF
TRBV6-1	TRBD2	15	TRBJ2-7	NA	TGTGCCAGCAGTGACGGCCTAGCGGGAGCCGGAGAGCAGTACTTC	CASSDGLAGAGEQYF
TRBV5-8	NA	14	TRBJ1-2	NA	TGTGCCAGCAGCTTGGGTCGGACAAGCTATGGCTACACCTTC	CASSLGRTSYGYTF
TRBV5-1	TRBD1	14	TRBJ1-6	NA	TGCGCCAGCAGCTGGGACAGGAACAATTCACCCCTCCACTTT	CASSWDRNNSPLHF
TRBV9	NA	17	TRBJ1-1	NA	TGTGCCAGCAGCCCAGAAGGATCGTTGGGGGCTTCTAAGGGGGCTTTCTTT	CASSPEGSLGASKGAFF
TRBV7-9	TRBD1	15	TRBJ2-7	NA	TGTGCCAGCAGCGATCCGGGACAGGGGACCTACGAGCAGTACTTC	CASSDPGQGTYEQYF
TRBV5-1	TRBD1	17	TRBJ1-4	once	TGCGCCAGCAGCTTGGTGGGGACAGGGTCAGGAGTCGAAAAACTGTTTTTT	CASSLVGTGSGVEKLFF
TRBV5-1	TRBD2	16	TRBJ2-2	NA	TGCGCCAGCAGCCCGGGACTAGCGGGATCCACCGGGGAGCTGTTTTTT	CASSPGLAGSTGELFF
TRBV7-2	NA	15	TRBJ2-1	NA	TGTGCCAGCAGCTTTAGTACGGGCTCTAACAATGAGCAGTTCTTC	CASSFSTGSNNEQFF
TRBV28	TRBD1	16	TRBJ1-4	NA	TGTGCCAGCAGTTTAGGGACAGGGGCAACTAATGAAAAACTGTTTTTT	CASSLGTGATNEKLFF
TRBV11-2	TRBD1	16	TRBJ1-2	NA	TGTGCCAGCAGCGAACTCCTAGGACAGGGAACCTATGGCTACACCTTC	CASSELLGQGTYGYTF
TRBV19	TRBD1	13	TRBJ2-7	NA	TGTGCCAGTAGTTCCGGGACAGGGTACGAGCAGTACTTC	CASSSGTGYEQYF
TRBV5-1	NA	15	TRBJ2-5	NA	TGCGCCAGCAGCTTCACGACTAGACCGCAGGAGACCCAGTACTTC	CASSFTTRPQETQYF
TRBV2	NA	13	TRBJ2-7	NA	TGTGCCAGCAGTGAAGCGCATCTGGGCTTGGGGTACTTC	CASSEAHLGLGYF
TRBV7-7	NA	15	TRBJ1-5	NA	TGTGCTAGCAGCTTAAAGGGGGATAACAATCAGCCCCAGCATTTT	CASSLKGDNNQPQHF
TRBV29-1	TRBD1	13	TRBJ2-7	NA	TGCAGCGCCCGGACAGGGATTGCCTACGAGCAGTACTTC	CSARTGIAYEQYF
TRBV10-3	TRBD1	15	TRBJ1-3	once	TGTGCCACCACGACAGGGGGAATCTCTGGAAACACCATATATTTT	CATTTGGISGNTIYF
TRBV5-1	NA	14	TRBJ2-7	NA	TGCGCCAGCAGCAAACAGGGGGGGTCCTACGAGCAGTACTTC	CASSKQGGSYEQYF
TRBV5-5	TRBD1	15	TRBJ1-6	NA	TGTGCCAGCAGCTTACAGGGGGAGGGCTGGGCACCCCTCCACTTT	CASSLQGEGWAPLHF
TRBV5-5	NA	12	TRBJ2-7	NA	TGTGCCAGCAGCTCAGGGGATTACGAGCAGTACTTC	CASSSGDYEQYF
TRBV11-2	TRBD2	15	TRBJ2-3	NA	TGTGCCAGCAGCCCCGGGACTAGCGAAGCAGATACGCAGTATTTT	CASSPGTSEADTQYF
TRBV28	NA	15	TRBJ2-1	NA	TGTGCCAGCAGTAGAGGGACCCCGGCCTACAATGAGCAGTTCTTC	CASSRGTPAYNEQFF
TRBV6-5	TRBD1	14	TRBJ1-3	once	TGTGCCAGCAGGCAGCCGGGACAGGGAAACACCATATATTTT	CASRQPGQGNTIYF
TRBV28	TRBD1	17	TRBJ1-5	few	TGTGCCAGCAGTACGCTCGGGACAGGGTTTGGAAATCAGCCCCAGCATTTT	CASSTLGTGFGNQPQHF
TRBV5-1	NA	14	TRBJ2-5	NA	TGCGCCAGCAGCTTGGCCGGAGGACAAGAGACCCAGTACTTC	CASSLAGGQETQYF
TRBV6-5	TRBD1	13	TRBJ2-7	NA	TGTGCCAGCACCCGAGGCAGGGGGTACGAGCAGTACTTC	CASTRGRGYEQYF
TRBV19	NA	14	TRBJ1-5	NA	TGTGCCAGCCGGATTTCGGGGCAAAATCAGCCCCAGCATTTT	CASRISGQNQPQHF
TRBV12-2	NA	17	TRBJ2-5	NA	TGTGCAAGTCGCTTACGTGAGAGACAGGAGACACAAGAGACCCAGTACTTC	CASRLRERQETQETQYF
TRBV5-4	NA	15	TRBJ2-7	NA	TGTGCCAGCAGCTACCTCGGACACCTCCCCTACGAGCAGTACTTC	CASSYLGHLPYEQYF
TRBV14	NA	15	TRBJ2-1	NA	TGTGCCAGCAGCCAAGATTGGGCCGGGTACAATGAGCAGTTCTTC	CASSQDWAGYNEQFF
TRBV29-1	NA	12	TRBJ2-3	NA	TGCAGCGTGGGGGACCTCACAGATACGCAGTATTTT	CSVGDLTDTQYF
TRBV7-8	NA	15	TRBJ1-5	NA	TGTGCCAGCAGCTTAGCCGGGACGTTAAATCAGCCCCAGCATTTT	CASSLAGTLNQPQHF
TRBV30	TRBD1	15	TRBJ1-3	NA	TGTGCCTGGAGTGACCCCGGGACAGGGTTCAACACCATATATTTT	CAWSDPGTGFNTIYF
TRBV6-5	TRBD1	15	TRBJ1-5	NA	TGTGCCAGCACCCCGGACAGGGGGTTGGGCCAGCCCCAGCATTTT	CASTPDRGLGQPQHF
TRBV30	NA	12	TRBJ2-7	NA	TGTGCCTGGAGTGTCACTAGGCCAGAGCAGTACTTC	CAWSVTRPEQYF
TRBV28	NA	15	TRBJ2-3	NA	TGTGCCAGCAGTCGGGGCGGGATAGAGACAGATACGCAGTATTTT	CASSRGGIETDTQYF
TRBV11-2	NA	12	TRBJ1-1	NA	TGTGCCAGCAGCTTAGGGTGGACTGAAGCTTTCTTT	CASSLGWTEAFF
TRBV27	TRBD1	15	TRBJ2-7	once	TGTGCCAGCAGTAGAGCCGGGACAGGGTATTTTAAGCAGTACTTC	CASSRAGTGYFKQYF
TRBV11-2	NA	17	TRBJ2-6	NA	TGTGCCAGCAGCCCCAGCGGACGGAACTCTGGGGCCAACGTCCTGACTTTC	CASSPSGRNSGANVLTF
TRBV5-1	TRBD2	14	TRBJ2-1	NA	TGCGCCAGCAGCCAAGGGACTAGCGGGGGAGAGCAGTTCTTC	CASSQGTSGGEQFF
TRBV14	NA	15	TRBJ2-5	NA	TGTGCCAGCAGCCAAGACAACGGTAGATGGGAGACCCAGTACTTC	CASSQDNGRWETQYF
TRBV29-1	NA	13	TRBJ2-2	NA	TGCAGCGTTGAAAGTCGGAACACCGGGGAGCTGTTTTTT	CSVESRNTGELFF
TRBV18	NA	16	TRBJ2-2	NA	TGTGCCAGCTCACCACCTGTGGGCTCGAACACCGGGGAGCTGTTTTTT	CASSPPVGSNTGELFF
TRBV6-5	NA	15	TRBJ1-4	NA	TGTGCCAGCAGGCGATTGGGGGGATCGGAGGAAAAACTGTTTTTT	CASRRLGGSEEKLFF
TRBV18	TRBD2	15	TRBJ2-1	NA	TGTGCCAGCTCACAGGGACTAGCGGGGGGCAATGAGCAGTTCTTC	CASSQGLAGGNEQFF
TRBV4-1	TRBD1	15	TRBJ2-5	NA	TGCGCCAGCAGCCTGGGGACAGTGATACTGGAGACCCAGTACTTC	CASSLGTVILETQYF
TRBV11-2	NA	13	TRBJ1-1	once	TGTGCCAGCTCCCCACTCGGGGGGACTGAAGCTTTCTTT	CASSPLGGTEAFF
TRBV9	NA	14	TRBJ2-7	NA	TGTGCCAGCAGCGTAGGGGGGGTAGCTTACGAGCAGTACTTC	CASSVGGVAYEQYF
TRBV2	NA	15	TRBJ1-2	NA	TGTGCCAGCAGTGATCAAAGGCGCGCAGGCTATGGCTACACCTTC	CASSDQRRAGYGYTF